This T cell receptor (beta chain) was sequenced for a study of T cells after yellow fever vaccination. Study in general: For low cell numbers, libraries were made with SMART-Seq v4 Ultra Low Input. Findings and caveats of the study: Some clonotypes, a small share, were shared between CD4 and CD8 compartments.

This CDR3 region has 16 residues. V was shortened by 5 bases and J by 0 bases, with 14 bases between the two germline ends. CDR1 and CDR2 from the germline V gene are MNHEY and SMNVEV (reference sequence). TCRdb fed the 5' RACE reads into MiXCR, producing one record per CDR3 protein. Of hundreds of thousands of distinct CDR3 sequences in the sample, around an eighth were seen once. Note on this clonotype: No antigen is known for it.

The input for sequencing was PBMCs, taken on the day of the yellow fever booster vaccination. The receptor was isolated from a man in his thirties or forties who received the YFV17D yellow fever vaccine. The genes are TRBV27 and TRBJ1-3, with D uncertain. This CDR3 is CASSPRRVTSGNTIYF. The CDR3 coding sequence is TGTGCCAGCAGTCCCCGAAGAGTAACCTCTGGAAACACCATATATTTT.